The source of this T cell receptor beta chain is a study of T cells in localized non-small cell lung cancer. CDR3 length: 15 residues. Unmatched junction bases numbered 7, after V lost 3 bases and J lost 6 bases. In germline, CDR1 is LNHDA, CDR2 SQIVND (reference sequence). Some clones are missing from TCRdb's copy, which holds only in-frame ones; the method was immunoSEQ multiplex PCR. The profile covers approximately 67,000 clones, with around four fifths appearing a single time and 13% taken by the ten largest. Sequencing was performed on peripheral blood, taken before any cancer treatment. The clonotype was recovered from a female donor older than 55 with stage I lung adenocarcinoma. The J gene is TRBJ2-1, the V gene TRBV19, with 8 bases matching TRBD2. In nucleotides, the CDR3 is TGTGCCAGTAGTATTAGCGGGGACTCGCTCAATGAGCAGTTCTTC. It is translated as CASSISGDSLNEQFF.